This T cell receptor beta chain was sequenced in a study of long-term antiretroviral therapy in people with HIV. Study results and limitations: With ART, diversity went up but was still lower than in transplant donor controls.

Runs used v3.0 of the immunoSEQ assay and were done at survey level. Assay used: immunoSEQ multiplex PCR; TCRdb lists only in-frame clones, some missing. The sample lists about 17,000 clones; about 86% were seen once. Trimming removed 1 base at V and 4 bases at J, with 23 bases between. CDR3 length equals 18 residues. The germline gives CDR1 SGHTA, CDR2 FQGNSA. Regarding this clone: The antigen is undetermined.

This clonotype was sampled from a man aged 50 to 60 with HIV. Sequencing used unsorted PBMCs, obtained 0.3 years before starting antiretroviral therapy. This rearrangement joins TRBV7-2 to TRBJ2-7; D gene ambiguous. The CDR3 DNA follows: TGTGCCAGCAGCTTAGGATCCTTGCCTTCGGGTGTGATATACGAGCAGTACTTC. Its translation is CASSLGSLPSGVIYEQYF.